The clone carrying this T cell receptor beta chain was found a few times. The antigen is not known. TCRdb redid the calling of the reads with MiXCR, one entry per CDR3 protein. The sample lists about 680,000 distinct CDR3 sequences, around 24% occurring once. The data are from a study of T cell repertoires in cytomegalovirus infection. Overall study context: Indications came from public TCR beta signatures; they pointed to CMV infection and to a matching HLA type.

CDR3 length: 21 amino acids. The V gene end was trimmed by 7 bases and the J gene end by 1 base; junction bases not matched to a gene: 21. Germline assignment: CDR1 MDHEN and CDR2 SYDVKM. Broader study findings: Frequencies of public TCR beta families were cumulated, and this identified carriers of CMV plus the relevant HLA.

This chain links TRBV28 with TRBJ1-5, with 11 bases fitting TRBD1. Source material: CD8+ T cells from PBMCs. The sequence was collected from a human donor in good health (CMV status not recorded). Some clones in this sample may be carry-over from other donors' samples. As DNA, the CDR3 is TGTGCCAGCACCGAGGCAGGGACAGGGGGACGGATGGTAGTAAGCAATCAGCCCCAGCATTTT. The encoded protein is CASTEAGTGGRMVVSNQPQHF.